Listed below are T cell receptor beta chains from one sample, sequenced in a study of T-cell reconstitution after alpha-beta-depleted transplantation in children. Each CDR3 protein gets one entry after TCRdb re-called the PCR reads with MiXCR. The data contain approximately 340,000 distinct CDR3 sequences, 10% to 13% of them singletons. This specimen consisted of PBMCs from the stem cell graft donor, obtained from the stem cell graft. The receptor source for this set is a human donor who donated a stem cell graft to a child with acute lymphoblastic leukemia. Both conserved end residues are part of each CDR3. A D gene is named only where the DNA matches it firmly. The size of a clone is reported for some rows only, either as once, few or many, or as a class for expanded clones.

>TRBJ1-5|TRBD1|TRBV2|many
CASSRDRGQDQPQHF
TGTGCCAGCAGTAGAGACAGGGGGCAAGATCAGCCCCAGCATTTT
>TRBJ2-2|TRBD1|TRBV28|-
CASGQGEGGELFF
TGTGCCAGCGGACAGGGGGAAGGCGGGGAGCTGTTTTTT
>TRBJ2-1|-|TRBV20-1|-
CSAYGERDEQFF
TGCAGTGCTTACGGCGAGCGGGATGAGCAGTTCTTC
>TRBJ2-7|TRBD2|TRBV29-1|few
CSVSPSGRARGGEQYF
TGCAGCGTGAGCCCTAGCGGGAGGGCACGAGGCGGCGAGCAGTACTTC
>TRBJ2-7|-|TRBV4-3|many
CASSQVLGTPNEQYF
TGCGCCAGCAGCCAAGTGCTCGGGACCCCCAACGAGCAGTACTTC
>TRBJ2-1|TRBD2|TRBV20-1|few
CSVSGTSGRGYNEQFF
TGCAGTGTCAGCGGGACTAGCGGGAGAGGATACAATGAGCAGTTCTTC
>TRBJ2-7|-|TRBV5-1|-
CASSSFRQGGSDEQYF
TGCGCCAGCAGCTCCTTTAGACAGGGAGGATCGGACGAGCAGTACTTC
>TRBJ2-7|TRBD1|TRBV6-4|few
CASSEDRGGEQYF
TGTGCCAGCAGTGAAGACAGGGGAGGCGAGCAGTACTTC
>TRBJ2-7|-|TRBV7-9|many
CASSLAHYEQYF
TGTGCCAGCAGCTTAGCCCACTACGAGCAGTACTTC
>TRBJ2-7|-|TRBV4-3|-
CASSQEKEGWEQYF
TGCGCCAGCAGCCAAGAAAAGGAGGGGTGGGAGCAGTACTTC
>TRBJ1-4|-|TRBV21-1|-
CASTSTGLAEKLFF
TGTGCCAGCACCTCGACAGGGTTGGCTGAAAAACTGTTTTTT
>TRBJ2-5|-|TRBV6-2/TRBV6-3|few
CASSPHKVAETQYF
TGTGCCAGCAGTCCCCACAAGGTGGCTGAGACCCAGTACTTC
>TRBJ1-1|-|TRBV4-2|few
CASSQAPYGWNTEAFF
TGTGCCAGCAGCCAAGCTCCTTACGGCTGGAACACTGAAGCTTTCTTT
>TRBJ2-1|TRBD2|TRBV27|few
CASSLGLAGAWEQFF
TGTGCCAGCAGTCTCGGACTAGCGGGAGCTTGGGAGCAGTTCTTC
>TRBJ1-5|-|TRBV12-3/TRBV12-4|few
CASSLEGSPNQPQHF
TGTGCCAGCAGTTTAGAGGGGTCCCCTAATCAGCCCCAGCATTTT
>TRBJ2-7|-|TRBV4-2|few
CASSPTPDRSSYEQYF
TGTGCCAGCAGCCCGACTCCCGACAGGAGCTCCTACGAGCAGTACTTC
>TRBJ2-7|TRBD2|TRBV18|many
CASSPQSGRSSYEQYF
TGTGCCAGCTCACCACAAAGCGGGAGGAGCTCCTACGAGCAGTACTTC
>TRBJ2-7|-|TRBV20-1|few
CSARYRYEQYF
TGCAGTGCTAGATATCGGTACGAGCAGTACTTC
>TRBJ2-7|TRBD2|TRBV4-3|-
CASSPEASGSYEQYF
TGCGCCAGCAGCCCCGAGGCTAGCGGATCCTACGAGCAGTACTTC
>TRBJ1-6|TRBD1|TRBV28|-
CASIFGGTGGNSPLHF
TGTGCCAGCATCTTTGGTGGGACAGGGGGAAATTCACCCCTCCACTTT
>TRBJ2-1|-|TRBV7-3|many
CASSLNHWGSAYNEQFF
TGTGCCAGCAGCTTAAATCATTGGGGTTCAGCCTACAATGAGCAGTTCTTC
>TRBJ2-1|TRBD1|TRBV12-3/TRBV12-4|few
CASSSPTGAYFYNEQFF
TGTGCCAGCAGTTCACCGACAGGGGCCTATTTCTACAATGAGCAGTTCTTC
>TRBJ1-4|-|TRBV20-1|-
CSARGRTQGATNEKLFF
TGCAGTGCTAGAGGAAGGACACAAGGGGCAACTAATGAAAAACTGTTTTTT
>TRBJ2-7|-|TRBV5-1|-
CASSLALAGENSYEQYF
TGCGCCAGCAGCTTGGCCTTGGCAGGGGAGAACTCCTACGAGCAGTACTTC
>TRBJ2-5|-|TRBV20-1|few
CSARRMLETQYF
TGCAGTGCTCGGCGAATGTTAGAGACCCAGTACTTC
>TRBJ1-4|TRBD1|TRBV28|many
CASETGAATNEKLFF
TGTGCCAGCGAGACAGGGGCAGCAACTAATGAAAAACTGTTTTTT
>TRBJ2-1|TRBD1|TRBV24-1|few
CATSDPLRDRNYNEQFF
TGTGCCACCAGTGATCCCCTCCGGGACAGGAATTACAATGAGCAGTTCTTC
>TRBJ1-2|-|TRBV6-1|few
CASSEHGGLNYGYTF
TGTGCCAGCAGTGAACACGGGGGGCTTAACTATGGCTACACCTTC
>TRBJ2-1|TRBD1|TRBV6-2/TRBV6-3|-
CASSYSSGTGYNEQFF
TGTGCCAGCAGTTACTCATCCGGGACAGGGTACAATGAGCAGTTCTTC
>TRBJ1-1|-|TRBV27|once
CASRTLDLGTEAFF
TGTGCCAGCAGAACCCTAGATTTGGGCACTGAAGCTTTCTTT
>TRBJ2-7|-|TRBV2|-
CASSDPRTATYEQYF
TGTGCCAGCAGTGACCCTCGGACAGCGACCTACGAGCAGTACTTC
>TRBJ2-2|-|TRBV4-1|many
CASSQDRGISTGELFF
TGCGCCAGCAGCCAAGACAGGGGCATATCCACCGGGGAGCTGTTTTTT
>TRBJ2-1|TRBD2|TRBV7-9|many
CASSDGTSGYNEQFF
TGTGCCAGCAGCGACGGGACTAGCGGATACAATGAGCAGTTCTTC
>TRBJ1-2|-|TRBV2|-
CASSERGDYGYTF
TGTGCCAGCAGTGAACGAGGGGACTATGGCTACACCTTC
>TRBJ1-1|-|TRBV7-9|many
CASSNLGYSEAFF
TGTGCCAGCAGCAACCTGGGTTACTCTGAAGCTTTCTTT
>TRBJ2-1|TRBD1|TRBV7-2|few
CASSLDGQGAYGEQFF
TGTGCCAGCAGCTTAGACGGACAGGGGGCGTATGGTGAGCAGTTCTTC
>TRBJ2-7|-|TRBV4-3|once
CASSQVAGGRSYEQYF
TGCGCCAGCAGCCAAGTCGCCGGCGGCCGCTCCTACGAGCAGTACTTC
>TRBJ2-4|-|TRBV5-6|many
CASSLLTAKNIQYF
TGTGCCAGCAGCTTGTTGACAGCCAAAAACATTCAGTACTTC
>TRBJ2-3|TRBD2|TRBV4-1|few
CASSQTSGGGNTDTQYF
TGCGCCAGCAGCCAGACCTCCGGCGGGGGAAACACAGATACGCAGTATTTT
>TRBJ2-7|-|TRBV7-9|few
CASSLAGFTAYEQYF
TGTGCCAGCAGCTTAGCAGGGTTCACGGCCTACGAGCAGTACTTC
>TRBJ2-1|TRBD2|TRBV3-1|-
CASSPVRGRARLYNEQFF
TGTGCCAGCAGCCCTGTCCGAGGGAGGGCCCGGCTCTACAATGAGCAGTTCTTC
>TRBJ2-6|-|TRBV5-5|few
CASSFQSTGANVLTF
TGTGCCAGCAGCTTTCAAAGCACTGGGGCCAACGTCCTGACTTTC
>TRBJ2-1|-|TRBV18|-
CASSPRDPYNEQFF
TGTGCCAGCTCACCACGGGACCCTTACAATGAGCAGTTCTTC